Reported below is one TCR beta chain. What it recognizes is unknown. The germline V gene encodes CDR1 SGHKS and CDR2 YYEKEE (reference sequence). Trimming removed 4 bases from V and 4 bases from J, with 15 bases in between. The CDR3 is 15 residues long. These data come from a study of OX40 agonist ivuxolimab in advanced cancers. At the level of the study: Patients were treated with ivuxolimab, an agonistic anti-OX40 (CD134) antibody. Checkpoint inhibitors had been given previously to 40% of patients. Study results and caveats: The study found among the lowest clonal expansion in partial responders at 0.1-3.0 mg/kg.

TCRdb keeps only in-frame clones here, not all; method: immunoSEQ multiplex PCR. The top ten clones hold 4.1% of a sample with roughly 76,000 clones, roughly 85% of them seen once. The sample here was CD4+ or CD8+ T cells sorted from blood, taken in a trial of the OX40 agonist ivuxolimab. This rearrangement joins TRBV5-5 to TRBJ2-1; D is undetermined. The TCR originated in an adult with an advanced solid tumor such as melanoma, head and neck, liver or kidney cancer. The CDR3 DNA reads as TGTGCCAGCAGCCCAGACGGCGGAGCTTACAATGAGCAGTTCTTC. Translated, it gives CASSPDGGAYNEQFF.